This paragraph reports one T cell receptor (beta chain). Its antigen is not known. Germline V gene sequence: CDR1 SGHDN, CDR2 FVKESK. The CDR3 is 14 residues long. Trimming shortened V by 0 bases and J by 1 base, and 6 bases separated the two germline ends. The study ran its PCR with 60 Vbeta and 13 Jbeta primers. Profiled with immunoSEQ multiplex PCR; TCRdb holds only in-frame clones, not every one. The sample gives fewer than 250,000 clones, 75% to 80% of which show up once; roughly 2% is in the top ten. This specimen comes from a study of cytomegalovirus exposure and HLA in healthy donors. Study as a whole: In an early release, HLA-typed donors contributed tens of millions of unique TCR sequences. General observations from the study: The classifier reportedly diagnosed cytomegalovirus status with high sensitivity and specificity. Cytomegalovirus-associated TCR beta chains were listed, numbering 164.

The sequenced sample was PBMCs. This chain connects TRBV14 to TRBJ1-1; D unclear. The sequence was obtained from a man aged 18 to 35 in good health and CMV-seronegative. For the CDR3, the DNA is TGTGCCAGCAGCCAAGACGAGGCGAACACTGAAGCTTTCTTT. It translates to CASSQDEANTEAFF. Full variable domain (missing parts from reference TRBV14 and TRBJ1-1): EAGVTQFPSHSVIEKGQTVTLRCDPISGHDNLYWYRRVMGKEIKFLLHFVKESKQDESGMPNNRFLAERTGGTYSTLKVQPAELEDSGVYFCASSQDEANTEAFFGQGTRLTVV.